The T cell receptor beta chain under discussion was sequenced for a study of identical twins. The sample holds a few counts of this clonotype. TCRdb passed the 5' RACE reads through MiXCR, listing each CDR3 protein once. The sample contains under 900,000 distinct CDR3 sequences, about 20% of which appear only once. The same sample was also studied in work on T cells expressing NK-cell markers. This second study says: The use of an anti-gamma-delta TCR antibody, which was added in several experiments, restricted sorting to T cells expressing alpha-beta TCR.

The sequenced sample consisted of PBMCs. The clonotype originates from a woman between 18 and 30 years old in good health.

The CDR3 loop is CASRIGTSGGAGKTQYF. CDR3 DNA sequence: TGTGCCAGCAGAATTGGGACTAGCGGGGGGGCCGGGAAGACCCAGTACTTC. The chain carries TRBV6-1 and TRBJ2-5, with 16 bases fitting TRBD2. V trimming: 6 bases; J trimming: 6 bases; junction bases outside the gene matches: 10. Germline loops: CDR1 MNHNS, CDR2 SASEGT. The CDR3 consists of 17 residues.